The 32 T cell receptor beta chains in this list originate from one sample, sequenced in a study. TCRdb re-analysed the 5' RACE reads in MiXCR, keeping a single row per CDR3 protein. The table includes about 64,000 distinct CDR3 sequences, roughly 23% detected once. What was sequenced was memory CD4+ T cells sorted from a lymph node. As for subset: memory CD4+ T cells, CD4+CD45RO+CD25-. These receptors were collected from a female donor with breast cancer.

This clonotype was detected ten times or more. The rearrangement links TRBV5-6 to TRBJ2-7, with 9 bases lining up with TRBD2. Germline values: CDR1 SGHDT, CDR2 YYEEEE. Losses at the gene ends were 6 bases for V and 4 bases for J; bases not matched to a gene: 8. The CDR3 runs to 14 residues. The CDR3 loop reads CASNRLAETYEQYF. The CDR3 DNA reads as TGTGCCAGCAACCGACTAGCGGAGACGTACGAGCAGTACTTC.

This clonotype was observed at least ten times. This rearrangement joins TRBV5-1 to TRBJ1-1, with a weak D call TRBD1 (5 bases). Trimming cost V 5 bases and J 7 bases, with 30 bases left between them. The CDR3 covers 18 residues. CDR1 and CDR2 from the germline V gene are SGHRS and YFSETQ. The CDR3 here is CASSPTPGTGAFGGEAFF. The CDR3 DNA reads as TGCGCCAGCAGTCCCACCCCCGGGACTGGGGCCTTTGGGGGTGAAGCTTTCTTT.

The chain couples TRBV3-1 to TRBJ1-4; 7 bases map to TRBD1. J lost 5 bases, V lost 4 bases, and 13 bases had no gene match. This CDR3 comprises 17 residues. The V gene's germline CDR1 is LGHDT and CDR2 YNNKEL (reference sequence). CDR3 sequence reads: CASSPWGGGQQNEKLFF. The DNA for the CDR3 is TGTGCCAGCAGCCCGTGGGGAGGGGGACAGCAGAATGAAAAACTGTTTTTT.

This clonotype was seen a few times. The DNA for the CDR3 is TGCGCCAGCAGCGGAAGGGGGGAGACTGAAGCTTTCTTT. Translating gives CASSGRGETEAFF. This sequence joins TRBV5-1 and TRBJ1-1; tentative D call: TRBD1 (6 bases). Per the germline V gene, CDR1 is SGHRS and CDR2 is YFSETQ. The CDR3 length is 13 residues. Trimming shortened V by 4 bases and J by 5 bases, and 12 bases separated the two germline ends.

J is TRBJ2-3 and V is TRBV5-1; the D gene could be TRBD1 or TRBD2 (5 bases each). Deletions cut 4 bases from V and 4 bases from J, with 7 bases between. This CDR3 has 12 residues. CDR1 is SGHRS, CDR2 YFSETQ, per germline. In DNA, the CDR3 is TGCGCCAGCAGCGTGGGGGCAGATACGCAGTATTTT. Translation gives CASSVGADTQYF.

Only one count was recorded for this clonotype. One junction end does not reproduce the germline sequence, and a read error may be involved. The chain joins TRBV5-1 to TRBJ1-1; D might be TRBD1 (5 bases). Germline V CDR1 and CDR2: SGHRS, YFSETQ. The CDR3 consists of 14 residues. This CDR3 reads CTSSLGQGNTEAFF. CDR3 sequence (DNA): TGCACCAGCAGCTTGGGGCAGGGGAACACTGAAGCTTTCTTT.

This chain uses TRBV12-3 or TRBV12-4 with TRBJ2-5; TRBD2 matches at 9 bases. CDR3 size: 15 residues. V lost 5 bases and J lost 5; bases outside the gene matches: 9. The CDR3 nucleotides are TGTGCCAGCAGTCAAACTAGCGGGTACCGGGAGACCCAGTACTTC. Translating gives CASSQTSGYRETQYF.

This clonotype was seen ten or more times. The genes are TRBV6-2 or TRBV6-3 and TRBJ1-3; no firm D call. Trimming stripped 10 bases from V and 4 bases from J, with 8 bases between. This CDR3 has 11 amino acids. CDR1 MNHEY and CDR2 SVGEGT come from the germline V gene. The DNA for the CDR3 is TGTGCCACCCTACGCGGAAACACCATATATTTT. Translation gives CATLRGNTIYF.

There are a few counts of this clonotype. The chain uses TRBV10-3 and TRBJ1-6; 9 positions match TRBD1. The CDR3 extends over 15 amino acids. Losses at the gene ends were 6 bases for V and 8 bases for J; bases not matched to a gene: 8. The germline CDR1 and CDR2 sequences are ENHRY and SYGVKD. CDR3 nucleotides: TGTGCCATCAGCGATCCCGGGACAGGGCATTCACCCCTCCACTTT. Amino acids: CAISDPGTGHSPLHF.

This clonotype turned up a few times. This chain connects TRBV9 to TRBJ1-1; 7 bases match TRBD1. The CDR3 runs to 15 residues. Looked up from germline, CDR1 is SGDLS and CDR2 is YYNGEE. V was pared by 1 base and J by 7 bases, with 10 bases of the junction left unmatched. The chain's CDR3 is CASSVTGVVLGEAFF. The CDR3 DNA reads TGTGCCAGCAGCGTAACAGGGGTTGTATTAGGTGAAGCTTTCTTT.

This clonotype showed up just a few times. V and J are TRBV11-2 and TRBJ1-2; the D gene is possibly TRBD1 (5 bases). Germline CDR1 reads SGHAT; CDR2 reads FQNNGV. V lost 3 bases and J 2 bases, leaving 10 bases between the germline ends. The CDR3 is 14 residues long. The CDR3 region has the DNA TGTGCCAGCAGCTTTGGGACGGCGAACTATGGCTACACCTTC. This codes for CASSFGTANYGYTF.

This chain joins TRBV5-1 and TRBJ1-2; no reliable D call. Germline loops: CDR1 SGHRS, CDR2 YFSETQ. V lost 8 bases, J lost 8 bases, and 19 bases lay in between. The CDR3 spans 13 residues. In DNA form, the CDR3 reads TGCGCCAGTAGCAGCGATACGTATCCGGGCTACACCTTC. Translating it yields CASSSDTYPGYTF.

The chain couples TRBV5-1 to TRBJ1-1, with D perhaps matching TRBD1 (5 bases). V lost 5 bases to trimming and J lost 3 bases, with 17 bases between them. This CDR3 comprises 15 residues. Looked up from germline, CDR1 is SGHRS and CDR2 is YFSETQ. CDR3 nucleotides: TGCGCCAGCAGAGGGGACGGCCGGGGATACACTGAAGCTTTCTTT. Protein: CASRGDGRGYTEAFF.

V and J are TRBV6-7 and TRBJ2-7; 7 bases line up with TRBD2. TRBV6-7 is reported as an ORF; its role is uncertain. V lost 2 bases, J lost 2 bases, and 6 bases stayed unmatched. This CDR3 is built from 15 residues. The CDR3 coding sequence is TGTGCCAGCAGTTACCCGCGGGGGTCCCCCTACGAGCAGTACTTC. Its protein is CASSYPRGSPYEQYF.

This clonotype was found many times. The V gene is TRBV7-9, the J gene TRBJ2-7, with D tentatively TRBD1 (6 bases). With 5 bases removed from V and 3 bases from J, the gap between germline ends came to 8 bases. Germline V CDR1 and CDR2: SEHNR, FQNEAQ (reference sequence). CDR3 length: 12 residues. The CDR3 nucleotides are TGTGCCAGCAGCGTGACAGGCTACGAGCAGTACTTC. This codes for CASSVTGYEQYF.

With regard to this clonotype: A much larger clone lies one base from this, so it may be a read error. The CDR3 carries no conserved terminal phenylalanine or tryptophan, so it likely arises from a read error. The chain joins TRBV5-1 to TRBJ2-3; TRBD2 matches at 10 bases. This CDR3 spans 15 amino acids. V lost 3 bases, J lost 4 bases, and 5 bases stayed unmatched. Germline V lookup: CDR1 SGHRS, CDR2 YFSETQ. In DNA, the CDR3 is TGCGCCAGCAGCTCCCTAGCGGGAGTTCCAGATACGCAGTATTGT. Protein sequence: CASSSLAGVPDTQYC.

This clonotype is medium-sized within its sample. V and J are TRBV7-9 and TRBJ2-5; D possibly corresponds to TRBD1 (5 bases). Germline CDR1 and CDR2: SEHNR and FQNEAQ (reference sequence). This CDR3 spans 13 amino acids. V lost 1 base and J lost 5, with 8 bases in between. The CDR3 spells CASSLEGPETQYF. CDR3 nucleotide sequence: TGTGCCAGCAGCTTAGAGGGGCCCGAGACCCAGTACTTC.

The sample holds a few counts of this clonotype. CDR3 coding DNA: TGCAGTGCTAGAGAATGGGGGGTGGGGGCCGAGGAGACCCAGTACTTC. This codes for CSAREWGVGAEETQYF. V and J are TRBV20-1 and TRBJ2-5; D tentatively fits TRBD1 or TRBD2 (6 bases each). CDR1 and CDR2 (germline): DFQATT, SNEGSKA (reference sequence). The V and J ends lost 0 bases and 5 bases respectively, with 19 bases between them. The CDR3 covers 16 residues.

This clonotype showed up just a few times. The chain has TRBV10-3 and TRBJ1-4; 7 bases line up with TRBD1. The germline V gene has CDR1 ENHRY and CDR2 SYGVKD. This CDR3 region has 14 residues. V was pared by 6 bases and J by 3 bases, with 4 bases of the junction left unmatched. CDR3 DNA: TGTGCCATCAGAACAGGGGAGTCTAATGAAAAACTGTTTTTT. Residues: CAIRTGESNEKLFF.

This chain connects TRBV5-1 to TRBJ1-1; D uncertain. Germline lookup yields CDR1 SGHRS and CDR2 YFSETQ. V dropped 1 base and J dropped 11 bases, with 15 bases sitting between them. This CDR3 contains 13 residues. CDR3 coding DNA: TGCGCCAGCAGCTTGAGTTTTGGCAACGAGGCTTTCTTT. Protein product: CASSLSFGNEAFF. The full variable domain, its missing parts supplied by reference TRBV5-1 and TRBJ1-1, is KAGVTQTPRYLIKTRGQQVTLSCSPISGHRSVSWYQQTPGQGLQFLFEYFSETQRNKGNFPGRFSGRQFSNSRSEMNVSTLELGDSALYLCASSLSFGNEAFFGQGTRLTVV.

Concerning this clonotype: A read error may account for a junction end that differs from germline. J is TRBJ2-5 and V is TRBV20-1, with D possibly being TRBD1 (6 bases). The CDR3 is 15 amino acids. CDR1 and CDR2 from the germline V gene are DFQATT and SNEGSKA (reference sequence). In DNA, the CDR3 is TGCAGGGCTAGAGATCAGGGGCGAGTCCAAGAGACCCAGTACTTC. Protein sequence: CRARDQGRVQETQYF.

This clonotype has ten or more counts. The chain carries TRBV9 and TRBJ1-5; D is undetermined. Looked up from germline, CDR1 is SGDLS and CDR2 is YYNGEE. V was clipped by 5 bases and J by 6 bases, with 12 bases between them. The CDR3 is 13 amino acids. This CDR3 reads CASSRGAGQPQHF. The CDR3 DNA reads TGTGCCAGCAGTCGGGGTGCCGGTCAGCCCCAGCATTTT. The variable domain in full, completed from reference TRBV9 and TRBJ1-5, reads DSGVTQTPKHLITATGQRVTLRCSPRSGDLSVYWYQQSLDQGLQFLIQYYNGEERAKGNILERFSAQQFPDLHSELNLSSLELGDSALYFCASSRGAGQPQHFGDGTRLSIL.

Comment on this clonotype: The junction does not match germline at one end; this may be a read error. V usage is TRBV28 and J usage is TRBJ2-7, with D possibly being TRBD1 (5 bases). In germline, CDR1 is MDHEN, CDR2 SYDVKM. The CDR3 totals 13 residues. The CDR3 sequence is CACSGHPTYEQYF. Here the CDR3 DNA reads TGTGCCTGCAGTGGACACCCAACCTACGAGCAGTACTTC.

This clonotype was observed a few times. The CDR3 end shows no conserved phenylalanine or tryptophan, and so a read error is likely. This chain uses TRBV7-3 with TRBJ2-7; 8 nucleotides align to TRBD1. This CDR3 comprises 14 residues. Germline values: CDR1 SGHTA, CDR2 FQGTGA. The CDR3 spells CAPARQGRSYEQYY. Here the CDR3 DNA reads TGTGCACCAGCCCGACAGGGGCGATCCTACGAGCAGTACTAC.

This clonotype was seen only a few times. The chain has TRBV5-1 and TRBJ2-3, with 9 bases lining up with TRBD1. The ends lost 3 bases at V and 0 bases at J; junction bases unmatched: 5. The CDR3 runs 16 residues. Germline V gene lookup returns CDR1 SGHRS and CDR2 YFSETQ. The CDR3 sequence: CASSWGQGPSTDTQYF. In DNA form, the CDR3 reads TGCGCCAGCAGCTGGGGACAGGGACCTAGCACAGATACGCAGTATTTT.

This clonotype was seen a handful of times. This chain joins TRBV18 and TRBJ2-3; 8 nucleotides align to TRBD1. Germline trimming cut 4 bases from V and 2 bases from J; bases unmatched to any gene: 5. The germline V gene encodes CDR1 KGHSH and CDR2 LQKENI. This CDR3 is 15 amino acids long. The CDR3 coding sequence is TGTGCCAGCTCACTCGGGACAGGTGACACAGATACGCAGTATTTT. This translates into CASSLGTGDTDTQYF.

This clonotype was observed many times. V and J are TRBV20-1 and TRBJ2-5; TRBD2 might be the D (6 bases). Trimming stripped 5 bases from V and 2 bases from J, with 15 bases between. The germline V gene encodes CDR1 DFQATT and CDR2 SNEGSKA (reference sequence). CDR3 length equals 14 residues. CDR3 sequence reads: CSAVGGNTQETQYF. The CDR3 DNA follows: TGCAGTGCTGTTGGGGGGAACACTCAAGAGACCCAGTACTTC.

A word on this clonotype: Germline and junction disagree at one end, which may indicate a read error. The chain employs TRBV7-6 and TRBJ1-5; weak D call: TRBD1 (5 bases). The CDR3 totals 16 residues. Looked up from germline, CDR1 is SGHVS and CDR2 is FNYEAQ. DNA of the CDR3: TGCGCCAGCAGCCGTAACCAGGGCCGTAGCAATCAGCCCCAGCATTTT. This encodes CASSRNQGRSNQPQHF.

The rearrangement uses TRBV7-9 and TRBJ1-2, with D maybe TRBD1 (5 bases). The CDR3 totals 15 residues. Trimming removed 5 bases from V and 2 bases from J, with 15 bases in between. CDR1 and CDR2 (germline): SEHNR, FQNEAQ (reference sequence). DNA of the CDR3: TGTGCCAGCAGCGCCACCGGGACCCGCAACTATGGCTACACCTTC. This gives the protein CASSATGTRNYGYTF.

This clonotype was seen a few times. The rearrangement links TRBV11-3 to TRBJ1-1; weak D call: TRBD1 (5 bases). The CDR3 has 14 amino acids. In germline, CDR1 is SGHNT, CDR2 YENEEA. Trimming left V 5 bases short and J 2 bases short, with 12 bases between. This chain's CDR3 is CASSLQQGNTEAFF. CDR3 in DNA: TGTGCCAGCAGCCTCCAGCAGGGAAACACTGAAGCTTTCTTT.

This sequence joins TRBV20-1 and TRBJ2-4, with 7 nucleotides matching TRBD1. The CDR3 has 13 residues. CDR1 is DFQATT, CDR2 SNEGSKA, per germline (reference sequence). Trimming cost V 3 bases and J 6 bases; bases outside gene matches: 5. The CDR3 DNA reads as TGCAGTGCTAGGAGGACAGGAGGAAACATTCAGTACTTC. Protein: CSARRTGGNIQYF.

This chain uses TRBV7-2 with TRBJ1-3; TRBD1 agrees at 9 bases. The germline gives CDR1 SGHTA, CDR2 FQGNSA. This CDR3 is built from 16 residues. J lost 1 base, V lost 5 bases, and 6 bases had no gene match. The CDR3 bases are TGTGCCAGCAGCACCGGACAGGGGCTGTCTGGAAACACCATATATTTT. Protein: CASSTGQGLSGNTIYF.